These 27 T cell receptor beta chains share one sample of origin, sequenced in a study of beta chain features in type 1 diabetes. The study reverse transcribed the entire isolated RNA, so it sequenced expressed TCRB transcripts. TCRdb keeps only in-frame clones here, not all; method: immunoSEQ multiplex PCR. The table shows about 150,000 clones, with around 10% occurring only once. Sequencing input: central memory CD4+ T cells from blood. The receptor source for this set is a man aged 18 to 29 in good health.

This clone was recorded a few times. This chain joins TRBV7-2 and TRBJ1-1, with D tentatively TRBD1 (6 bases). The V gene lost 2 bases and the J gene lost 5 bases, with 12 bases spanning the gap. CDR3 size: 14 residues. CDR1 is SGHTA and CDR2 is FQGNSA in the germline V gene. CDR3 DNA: TGTGCCAGCAGCTTAAGGGGGGAGAGGACTGAAGCTTTCTTT. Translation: CASSLRGERTEAFF.

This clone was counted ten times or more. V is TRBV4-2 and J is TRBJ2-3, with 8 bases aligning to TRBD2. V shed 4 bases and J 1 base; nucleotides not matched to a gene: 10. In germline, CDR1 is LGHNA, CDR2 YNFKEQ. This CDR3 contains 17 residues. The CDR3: CASSPGGGGRGTDTQYF. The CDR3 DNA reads TGTGCCAGCAGCCCAGGCGGCGGGGGGCGGGGCACAGATACGCAGTATTTT.

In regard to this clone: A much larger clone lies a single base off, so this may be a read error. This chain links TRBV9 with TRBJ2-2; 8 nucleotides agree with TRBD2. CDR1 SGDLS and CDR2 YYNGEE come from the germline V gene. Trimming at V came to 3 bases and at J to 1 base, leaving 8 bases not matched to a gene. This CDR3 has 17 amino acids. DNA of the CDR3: TGTGCCAGCAGCGCTACTCAGACTAGCGAGAACACCGGGGAGCTGTTTTTT. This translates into CASSATQTSENTGELFF.

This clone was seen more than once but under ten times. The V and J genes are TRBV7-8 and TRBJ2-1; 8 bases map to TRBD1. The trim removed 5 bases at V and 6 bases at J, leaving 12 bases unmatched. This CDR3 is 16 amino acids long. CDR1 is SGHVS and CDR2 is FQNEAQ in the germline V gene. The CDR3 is CASSQMMRQGRNEQFF. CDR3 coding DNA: TGTGCCAGCAGCCAAATGATGAGACAGGGGCGCAATGAGCAGTTCTTC.

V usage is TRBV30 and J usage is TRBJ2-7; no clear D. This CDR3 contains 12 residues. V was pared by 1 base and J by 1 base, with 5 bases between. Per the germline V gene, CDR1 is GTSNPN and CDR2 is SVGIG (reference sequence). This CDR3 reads CAWSGESYEQYF. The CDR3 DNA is TGTGCCTGGAGTGGAGAGTCCTACGAGCAGTACTTC. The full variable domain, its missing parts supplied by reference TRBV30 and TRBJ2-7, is SQTIHQWPATLVQPVGSPLSLECTVEGTSNPNLYWYRQAAGRGLQLLFYSVGIGQISSEVPQNLSASRPQDRQFILSSKKLLLSDSGFYLCAWSGESYEQYFGPGTRLTVT.

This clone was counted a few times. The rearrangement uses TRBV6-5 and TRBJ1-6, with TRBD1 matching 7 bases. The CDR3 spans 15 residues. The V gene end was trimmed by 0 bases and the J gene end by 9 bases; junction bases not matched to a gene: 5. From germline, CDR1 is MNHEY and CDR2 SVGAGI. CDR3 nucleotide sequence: TGTGCCAGCAGTTACTCGACAGGGCTGTCTTCACCCCTCCACTTT. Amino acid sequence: CASSYSTGLSSPLHF.

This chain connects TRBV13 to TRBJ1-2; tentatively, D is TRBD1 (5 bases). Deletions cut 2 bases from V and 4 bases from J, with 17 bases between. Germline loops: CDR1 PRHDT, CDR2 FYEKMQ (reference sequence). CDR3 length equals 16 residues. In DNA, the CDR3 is TGTGCCAGCAGCTTACCAGGGACCATCGGATTCTATGGCTACACCTTC. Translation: CASSLPGTIGFYGYTF.

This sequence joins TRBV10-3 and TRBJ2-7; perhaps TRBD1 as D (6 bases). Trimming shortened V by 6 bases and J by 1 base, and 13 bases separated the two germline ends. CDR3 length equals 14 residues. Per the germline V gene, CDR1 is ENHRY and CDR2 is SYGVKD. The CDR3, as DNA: TGTGCCATCAGAGGAACAGGGAGTTCCTACGAGCAGTACTTC. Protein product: CAIRGTGSSYEQYF.

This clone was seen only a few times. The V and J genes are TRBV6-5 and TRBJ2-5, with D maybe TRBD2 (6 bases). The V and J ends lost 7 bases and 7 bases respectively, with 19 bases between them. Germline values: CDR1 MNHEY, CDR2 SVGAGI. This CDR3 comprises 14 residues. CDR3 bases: TGTGCCAGCAACCCAGGGATTTTCGGGGGGACCCAGTACTTC. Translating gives CASNPGIFGGTQYF.

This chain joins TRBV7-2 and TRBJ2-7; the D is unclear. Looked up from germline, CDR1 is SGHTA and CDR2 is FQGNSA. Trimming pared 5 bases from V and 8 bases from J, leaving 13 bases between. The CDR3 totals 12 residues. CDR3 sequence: CASSLLQTQQYF. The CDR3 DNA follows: TGTGCCAGCAGCCTCCTACAGACCCAGCAGTACTTC. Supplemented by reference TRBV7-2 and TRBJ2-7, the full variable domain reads GAGVSQSPSNKVTEKGKDVELRCDPISGHTALYWYRQSLGQGLEFLIYFQGNSAPDKSGLPSDRFSAERTGGSVSTLTIQRTQQEDSAVYLCASSLLQTQQYFGPGTRLTVT.

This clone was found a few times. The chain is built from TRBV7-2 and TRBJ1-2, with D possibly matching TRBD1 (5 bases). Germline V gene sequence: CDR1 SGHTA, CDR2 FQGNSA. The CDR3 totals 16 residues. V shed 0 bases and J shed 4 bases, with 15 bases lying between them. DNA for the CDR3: TGTGCCAGCAGCTTAGCGGGGCAGGGACCAAGCTATGGCTACACCTTC. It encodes CASSLAGQGPSYGYTF. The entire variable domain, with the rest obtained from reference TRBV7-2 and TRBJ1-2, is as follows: GAGVSQSPSNKVTEKGKDVELRCDPISGHTALYWYRQSLGQGLEFLIYFQGNSAPDKSGLPSDRFSAERTGGSVSTLTIQRTQQEDSAVYLCASSLAGQGPSYGYTFGSGTRLTVV.

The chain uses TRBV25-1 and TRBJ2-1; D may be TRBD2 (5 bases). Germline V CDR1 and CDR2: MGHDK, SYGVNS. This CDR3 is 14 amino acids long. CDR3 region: CVQVGSFTYNEQFF. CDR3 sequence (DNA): TGTGTCCAGGTAGGGAGTTTCACCTACAATGAGCAGTTCTTC. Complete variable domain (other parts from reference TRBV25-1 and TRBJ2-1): EADIYQTPRYLVIGTGKKITLECSQTMGHDKMYWYQQDPGMELHLIHYSYGVNSTEKGDLSSESTVSRIRTEHFPLTLESARPSHTSQYLCVQVGSFTYNEQFFGPGTRLTVL.

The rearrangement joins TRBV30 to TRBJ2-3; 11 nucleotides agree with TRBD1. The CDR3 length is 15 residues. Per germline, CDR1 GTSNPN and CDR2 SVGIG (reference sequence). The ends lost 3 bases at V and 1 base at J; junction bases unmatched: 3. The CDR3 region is CAWRGQGGRTDTQYF. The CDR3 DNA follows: TGTGCCTGGAGGGGACAGGGGGGCCGCACAGATACGCAGTATTTT.

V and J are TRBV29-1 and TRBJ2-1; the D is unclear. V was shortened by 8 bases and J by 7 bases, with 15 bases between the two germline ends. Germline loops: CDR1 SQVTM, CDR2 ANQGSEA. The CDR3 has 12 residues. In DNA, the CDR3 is TGCAGCTCATCGTTCAGGCGAAATGAGCAGTTCTTC. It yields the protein CSSSFRRNEQFF.

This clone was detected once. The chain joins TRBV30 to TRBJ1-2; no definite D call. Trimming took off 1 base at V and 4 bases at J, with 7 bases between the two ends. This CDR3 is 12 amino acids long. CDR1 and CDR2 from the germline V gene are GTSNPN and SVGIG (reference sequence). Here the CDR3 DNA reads TGTGCCTGGAGTGGGCGGGTCTATGGCTACACCTTC. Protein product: CAWSGRVYGYTF.

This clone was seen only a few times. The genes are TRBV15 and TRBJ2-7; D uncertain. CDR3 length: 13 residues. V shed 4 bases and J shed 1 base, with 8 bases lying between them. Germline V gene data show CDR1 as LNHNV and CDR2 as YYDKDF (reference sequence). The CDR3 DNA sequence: TGTGCCACCAGCACGGACGTTTCCTACGAGCAGTACTTC. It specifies CATSTDVSYEQYF. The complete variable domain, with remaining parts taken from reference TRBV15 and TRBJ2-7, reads DAMVIQNPRYQVTQFGKPVTLSCSQTLNHNVMYWYQQKSSQAPKLLFHYYDKDFNNEADTPDNFQSRRPNTSFCFLDIRSPGLGDTAMYLCATSTDVSYEQYFGPGTRLTVT.

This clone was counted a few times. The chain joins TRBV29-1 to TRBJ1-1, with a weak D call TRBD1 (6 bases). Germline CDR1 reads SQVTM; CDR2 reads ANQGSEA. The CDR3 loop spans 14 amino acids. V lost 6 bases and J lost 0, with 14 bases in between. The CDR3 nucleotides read TGCAGCGTGAGGGGGAGGACCCTGAACACTGAAGCTTTCTTT. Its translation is CSVRGRTLNTEAFF.

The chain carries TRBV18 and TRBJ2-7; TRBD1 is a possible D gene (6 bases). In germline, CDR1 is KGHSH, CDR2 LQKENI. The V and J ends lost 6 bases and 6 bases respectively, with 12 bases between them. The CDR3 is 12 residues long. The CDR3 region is CASSPTGSEQYF. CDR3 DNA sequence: TGTGCCAGCTCTCCTACAGGGTCCGAGCAGTACTTC.

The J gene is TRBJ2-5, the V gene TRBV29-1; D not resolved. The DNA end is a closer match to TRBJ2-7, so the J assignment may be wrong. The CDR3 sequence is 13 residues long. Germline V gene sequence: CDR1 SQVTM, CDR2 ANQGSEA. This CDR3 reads CSVESQAAYEQYF. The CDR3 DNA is TGCAGCGTTGAATCCCAGGCGGCCTACGAGCAGTACTTC.

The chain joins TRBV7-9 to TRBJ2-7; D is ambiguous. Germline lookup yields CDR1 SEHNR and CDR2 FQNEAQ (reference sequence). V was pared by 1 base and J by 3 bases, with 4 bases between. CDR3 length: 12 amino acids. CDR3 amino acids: CASSLVVYEQYF. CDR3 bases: TGTGCCAGCAGCTTAGTCGTCTACGAGCAGTACTTC.

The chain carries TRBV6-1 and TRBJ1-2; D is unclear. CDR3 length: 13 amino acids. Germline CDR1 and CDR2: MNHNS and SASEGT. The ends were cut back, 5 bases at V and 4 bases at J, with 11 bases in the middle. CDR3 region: CASSSAGLYGYTF. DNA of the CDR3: TGTGCCAGCAGTTCGGCAGGCCTCTATGGCTACACCTTC.

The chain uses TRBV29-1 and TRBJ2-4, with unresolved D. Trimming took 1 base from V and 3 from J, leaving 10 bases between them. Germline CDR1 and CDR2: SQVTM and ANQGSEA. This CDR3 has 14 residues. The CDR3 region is CSVEGMGSKNIQYF. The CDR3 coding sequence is TGCAGCGTTGAAGGTATGGGCAGCAAAAACATTCAGTACTTC.

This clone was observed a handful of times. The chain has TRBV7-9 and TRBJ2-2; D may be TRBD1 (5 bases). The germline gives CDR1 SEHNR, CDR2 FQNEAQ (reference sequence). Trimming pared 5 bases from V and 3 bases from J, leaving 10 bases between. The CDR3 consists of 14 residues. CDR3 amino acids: CASSTDSYTGELFF. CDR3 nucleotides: TGTGCCAGCAGCACTGACAGTTACACCGGGGAGCTGTTTTTT. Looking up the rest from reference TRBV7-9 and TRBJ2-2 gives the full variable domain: DTGVSQNPRHKITKRGQNVTFRCDPISEHNRLYWYRQTLGQGPEFLTYFQNEAQLEKSRLLSDRFSAERPKGSFSTLEIQRTEQGDSAMYLCASSTDSYTGELFFGEGSRLTVL.

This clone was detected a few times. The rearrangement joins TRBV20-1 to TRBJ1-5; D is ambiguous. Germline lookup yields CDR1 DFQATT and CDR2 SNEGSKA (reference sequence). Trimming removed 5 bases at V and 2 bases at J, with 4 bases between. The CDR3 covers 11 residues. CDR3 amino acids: CSAFRNQPQHF. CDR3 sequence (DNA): TGCAGTGCTTTTCGCAATCAGCCCCAGCATTTT.

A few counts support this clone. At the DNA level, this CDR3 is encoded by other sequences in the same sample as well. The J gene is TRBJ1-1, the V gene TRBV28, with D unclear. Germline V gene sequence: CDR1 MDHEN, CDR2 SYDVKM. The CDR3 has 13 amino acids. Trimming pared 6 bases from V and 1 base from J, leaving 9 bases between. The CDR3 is CASSPSKNTEAFF. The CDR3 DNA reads TGTGCCAGCAGCCCCAGCAAGAACACTGAAGCTTTCTTT.

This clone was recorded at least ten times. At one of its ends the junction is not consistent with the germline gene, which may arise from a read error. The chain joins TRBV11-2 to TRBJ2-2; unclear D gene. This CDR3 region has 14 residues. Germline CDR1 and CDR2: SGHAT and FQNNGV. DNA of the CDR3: TGTGCCAGCATCTTACTCCCGGTGAACGGGGAGCTGTTTTTT. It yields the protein CASILLPVNGELFF. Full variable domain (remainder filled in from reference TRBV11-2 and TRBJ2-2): EAGVAQSPRYKIIEKRQSVAFWCNPISGHATLYWYQQILGQGPKLLIQFQNNGVVDDSQLPKDRFSAERLKGVDSTLKIQPAKLEDSAVYLCASILLPVNGELFFGEGSRLTVL.

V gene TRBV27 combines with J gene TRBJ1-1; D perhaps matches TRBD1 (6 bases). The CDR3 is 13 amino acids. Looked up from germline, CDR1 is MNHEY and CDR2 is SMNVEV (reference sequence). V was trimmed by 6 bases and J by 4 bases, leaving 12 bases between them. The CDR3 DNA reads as TGTGCCAGCAGGCAGGGGAGGAGCACTGAAGCTTTCTTT. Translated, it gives CASRQGRSTEAFF.